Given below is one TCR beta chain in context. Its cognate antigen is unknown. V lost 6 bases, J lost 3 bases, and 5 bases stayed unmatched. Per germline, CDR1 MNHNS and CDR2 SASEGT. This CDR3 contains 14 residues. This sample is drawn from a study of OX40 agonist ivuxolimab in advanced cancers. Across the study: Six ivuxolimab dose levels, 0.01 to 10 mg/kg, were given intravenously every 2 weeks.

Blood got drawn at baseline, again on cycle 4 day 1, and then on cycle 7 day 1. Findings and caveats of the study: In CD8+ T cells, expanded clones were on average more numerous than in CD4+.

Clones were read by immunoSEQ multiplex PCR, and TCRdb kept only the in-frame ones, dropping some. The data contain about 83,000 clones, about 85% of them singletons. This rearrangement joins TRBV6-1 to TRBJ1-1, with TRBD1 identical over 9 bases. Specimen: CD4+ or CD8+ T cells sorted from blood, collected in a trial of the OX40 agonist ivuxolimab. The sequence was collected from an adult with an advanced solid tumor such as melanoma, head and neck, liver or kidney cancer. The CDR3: CASRGQGRDTEAFF. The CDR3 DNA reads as TGTGCCAGCAGAGGACAGGGGAGGGACACTGAAGCTTTCTTT.